Shown below are 10 T cell receptor beta chains from a single sample sequenced in a study of cytomegalovirus exposure and HLA in healthy donors. Amplification used 60 Vbeta primers and 13 Jbeta primers. The data were produced by immunoSEQ multiplex PCR, yet TCRdb's version contains in-frame clones alone and is incomplete. This sample has tens of thousands of clones, with 60% to 80% found just once. Sequencing was performed on PBMCs. The source is a female donor in good health and CMV-seronegative.

This clone came up a few times. J is TRBJ2-7 and V is TRBV6-5; TRBD2 matches at 12 bases. Germline V CDR1 and CDR2: MNHEY, SVGAGI. J lost 7 bases, V lost 5 bases, and 9 bases had no gene match. CDR3 length equals 15 residues. The CDR3 coding sequence is TGTGCCAGCAGTACACTAGCGGGAGGCGTTGGTGAGCAGTACTTC. It codes for CASSTLAGGVGEQYF.

In nucleotides, the CDR3 is TGTGCCAGCAGTGAGGACAGGGACTACGAGCAGTACTTC. Its protein product is CASSEDRDYEQYF. The chain recombines TRBV25-1 with TRBJ2-7; TRBD1 matches at 8 bases. Germline V CDR1 and CDR2: MGHDK, SYGVNS. Trimming at V came to 3 bases and at J to 3 bases, leaving 1 base not matched to a gene. The CDR3 covers 13 residues.

V usage is TRBV18 and J usage is TRBJ1-6; the match to TRBD1 covers 7 bases. CDR1 and CDR2 from the germline V gene are KGHSH and LQKENI. V gave up 1 base and J gave up 7 bases; unmatched junction bases: 4. This CDR3 contains 15 residues. In nucleotides, the CDR3 is TGTGCCAGCTCACCACGGGGACAGACAAATTCACCCCTCCACTTT. Translated, it gives CASSPRGQTNSPLHF.

In DNA, the CDR3 is TGTGCCATCAGTGAGACTAGCGGCTCCTACAATGAGCAGTTCTTC. It yields the protein CAISETSGSYNEQFF. The chain is built from TRBV10-3 and TRBJ2-1; TRBD2 agrees at 8 bases. Germline assignment: CDR1 ENHRY and CDR2 SYGVKD. V lost 2 bases, J lost 0 bases, and 0 bases stayed unmatched. This CDR3 region has 15 residues.

The chain couples TRBV5-1 to TRBJ2-3, with TRBD2 matching over 12 bases. CDR3 length: 15 amino acids. V gave up 2 bases and J gave up 4 bases; unmatched junction bases: 2. Germline-derived CDR1 and CDR2 are SGHRS and YFSETQ. CDR3 DNA sequence: TGCGCCAGCAGCTTCGGACTAGCGGGGCCAGATACGCAGTATTTT. Amino acids: CASSFGLAGPDTQYF. Filled out from reference TRBV5-1 and TRBJ2-3, the complete variable domain reads KAGVTQTPRYLIKTRGQQVTLSCSPISGHRSVSWYQQTPGQGLQFLFEYFSETQRNKGNFPGRFSGRQFSNSRSEMNVSTLELGDSALYLCASSFGLAGPDTQYFGPGTRLTVL.

The V call is TRBV7-2, the J call TRBJ2-1; TRBD1 matches 8 bases. In germline, CDR1 is SGHTA, CDR2 FQGNSA. The CDR3 length is 13 residues. V dropped 6 bases and J dropped 5; count of bases not matched to a gene: 3. CDR3 DNA: TGTGCCAGCAGGGACAGGGCGAACAATGAGCAGTTCTTC. Its translation: CASRDRANNEQFF.

V is TRBV7-9 and J is TRBJ1-1; D gene uncertain. This CDR3 spans 14 amino acids. The germline gives CDR1 SEHNR, CDR2 FQNEAQ (reference sequence). Trimming took 5 bases from V and 1 from J, leaving 11 bases between them. CDR3 amino acids: CASSPPSGNTEAFF. CDR3 bases: TGTGCCAGCAGCCCCCCTTCAGGGAACACTGAAGCTTTCTTT.

This clone was recorded once. The chain employs TRBV19 and TRBJ2-3; 11 nucleotides line up with TRBD1. This CDR3 has 16 residues. Trimming cost V 3 bases and J 5 bases; bases outside gene matches: 7. CDR1 and CDR2 from the germline V gene are LNHDA and SQIVND (reference sequence). The CDR3 protein is CASSINSGQGVDTQYF. DNA for the CDR3: TGTGCCAGTAGTATCAACTCGGGACAGGGGGTAGATACGCAGTATTTT.

This clone occurred a few times. This chain links TRBV6-1 with TRBJ2-7; D is ambiguous. The germline CDR1 and CDR2 sequences are MNHNS and SASEGT. V was shortened by 3 bases and J by 0 bases, with 6 bases between the two germline ends. CDR3 length equals 13 residues. CDR3 amino acids: CASSENGSYEQYF. The CDR3 bases are TGTGCCAGCAGTGAGAACGGCTCCTACGAGCAGTACTTC.

This clone turned up a few times. This chain uses TRBV5-4 with TRBJ1-4; D unresolved. The CDR3 length is 14 residues. CDR1 and CDR2 from the germline V gene are SGHNT and YYREEE (reference sequence). V lost 2 bases, J lost 8 bases, and 13 bases lay in between. CDR3 nucleotides: TGTGCCAGCAGCTTAGGCCCCACGGGGGAAAAACTGTTTTTT. As protein: CASSLGPTGEKLFF.